One and the same sample provided the 17 T cell receptor beta chains below, sequenced in a study of blood T cell repertoires in COVID-19. Some clones are missing from TCRdb's copy, which holds only in-frame ones; the method was immunoSEQ multiplex PCR. Here the sample spans 400,000 to 500,000 clones, about 88% being singletons. Sequenced: PBMCs or T cells enriched from blood (not recorded which). Receptor source: a woman aged 18-29 years who had been exposed to COVID-19.

The chain couples TRBV11-2 to TRBJ1-4; 7 bases map to TRBD1. The germline V gene has CDR1 SGHAT and CDR2 FQNNGV. J was trimmed by 4 bases and V by 4 bases; bases with no gene match: 3. The CDR3 has 14 amino acids. The CDR3 DNA sequence: TGTGCCAGCAGCTGGGGACAGTATAATGAAAAACTGTTTTTT. This sequence encodes CASSWGQYNEKLFF.

The chain employs TRBV9 and TRBJ2-3; D possibly corresponds to TRBD2 (7 bases). The CDR3 has 17 amino acids. Trimming cost V 4 bases and J 4 bases, with 22 bases left between them. The germline V gene encodes CDR1 SGDLS and CDR2 YYNGEE. In nucleotides, the CDR3 is TGTGCCAGCAGCCCGAGGGGGACGGCGGGGGTGTCAGATACGCAGTATTTT. It translates to CASSPRGTAGVSDTQYF.

Only one count was recorded for this clone. The chain joins TRBV19 to TRBJ2-1; 8 bases match TRBD1. With 8 bases clipped from V and 5 bases from J, the junction kept 5 bases outside the gene matches. The CDR3 is made up of 13 amino acids. Germline lookup yields CDR1 LNHDA and CDR2 SQIVND (reference sequence). The CDR3 DNA sequence: TGTGCCAGTCGGGGGACAGGACACAATGAGCAGTTCTTC. Translated, it gives CASRGTGHNEQFF. The entire variable domain, with the rest obtained from reference TRBV19 and TRBJ2-1, is as follows: DGGITQSPKYLFRKEGQNVTLSCEQNLNHDAMYWYRQDPGQGLRLIYYSQIVNDFQKGDIAEGYSVSREKKESFPLTVTSAQKNPTAFYLCASRGTGHNEQFFGPGTRLTVL.

The chain is built from TRBV2 and TRBJ2-5, with 7 positions matching TRBD2. V shed 8 bases and J 7 bases; nucleotides not matched to a gene: 19. Germline V gives CDR1 SNHLY, CDR2 FYNNEI. The CDR3 length is 16 residues. The CDR3 DNA sequence: TGTGCCAGCTCTTCCAGTAGACTAGCACGTGGGGGGACCCAGTACTTC. This encodes CASSSSRLARGGTQYF.

Points on this clone: Other DNA sequences in this specimen translate into the identical CDR3. V gene TRBV7-2 combines with J gene TRBJ1-2; a possible D gene is TRBD1 (5 bases). Between the trimmed V and J ends, which lost 2 bases and 7 bases, there was a span of 14 bases. Looked up from germline, CDR1 is SGHTA and CDR2 is FQGNSA. The length of the CDR3 is 14 residues. DNA of the CDR3: TGTGCCAGCAGCTTACCTCAGGGTTTCTCTGGCTACACCTTC. Residues: CASSLPQGFSGYTF. The full variable domain, in which reference TRBV7-2 and TRBJ1-2 provide the parts outside the CDR3, is GAGVSQSPSNKVTEKGKDVELRCDPISGHTALYWYRQSLGQGLEFLIYFQGNSAPDKSGLPSDRFSAERTGGSVSTLTIQRTQQEDSAVYLCASSLPQGFSGYTFGSGTRLTVV.

The chain joins TRBV18 to TRBJ2-7; tentative D call: TRBD1 (5 bases). V lost 3 bases and J 5 bases, leaving 8 bases between the germline ends. The germline CDR1 and CDR2 sequences are KGHSH and LQKENI. CDR3 length equals 12 residues. In DNA form, the CDR3 reads TGTGCCAGCTCACCGCAGGGCAACGAGCAGTACTTC. This encodes CASSPQGNEQYF.

The chain recombines TRBV5-1 with TRBJ1-6; D gene unclear. Germline loops: CDR1 SGHRS, CDR2 YFSETQ. V lost 4 bases, J lost 6 bases, and 5 bases lay in between. The CDR3 runs to 12 residues. The CDR3 coding sequence is TGCGCCAGCAGCGGGAGTAATTCACCCCTCCACTTT. Its protein product is CASSGSNSPLHF.

The chain joins TRBV5-4 to TRBJ2-7, with 13 positions matching TRBD2. Germline V gene lookup returns CDR1 SGHNT and CDR2 YYREEE (reference sequence). The CDR3 sequence is 16 residues long. Germline trimming cut 4 bases from V and 4 bases from J; bases unmatched to any gene: 8. CDR3 region: CASSPGLAGSNYEQYF. DNA of the CDR3: TGTGCCAGCAGCCCGGGACTAGCGGGGTCGAATTACGAGCAGTACTTC.

The genes are TRBV4-2 and TRBJ2-6; the D gene is possibly TRBD1 (5 bases). Germline assignment: CDR1 LGHNA and CDR2 YNFKEQ. Trimming stripped 2 bases from V and 1 base from J, with 9 bases between. This CDR3 spans 16 amino acids. CDR3 region: CASSQTQGSGANVLTF. For the CDR3, the DNA is TGTGCCAGCAGCCAAACCCAGGGATCTGGGGCCAACGTCCTGACTTTC.

This clone has only a few counts. This chain uses TRBV27 with TRBJ2-2; 8 bases are shared with TRBD1. The CDR3 covers 14 residues. V shed 8 bases and J 3 bases; nucleotides not matched to a gene: 5. Germline loops: CDR1 MNHEY, CDR2 SMNVEV (reference sequence). The CDR3 loop is CASGRGPDTGELFF. CDR3 coding DNA: TGTGCCAGCGGCAGGGGGCCGGACACCGGGGAGCTGTTTTTT.

V usage is TRBV18 and J usage is TRBJ1-5; D is unresolved. The germline CDR1 and CDR2 sequences are KGHSH and LQKENI. The V and J ends lost 5 bases and 4 bases respectively, with 6 bases between them. The CDR3 runs 12 residues. CDR3: CASSNGNQPQHF. In DNA, the CDR3 is TGTGCCAGCTCAAACGGGAATCAGCCCCAGCATTTT.

The chain is built from TRBV12-2 and TRBJ2-3; TRBD1 was called by the table and not checked on the DNA. TRBV12-2 counts as a pseudogene. This CDR3 has 18 amino acids. CDR3 DNA: TGTGCAAGTCACATGGGGCCCCCTACTCCCCGTAGCACAGATACGCAGTATTTT. The encoded protein is CASHMGPPTPRSTDTQYF.

The rearrangement uses TRBV18 and TRBJ2-3; 9 bases agree with TRBD2. The CDR3 is made up of 14 amino acids. The germline CDR1 and CDR2 sequences are KGHSH and LQKENI. With V trimmed by 6 bases and J by 1 base, 2 bases remained unmatched. The CDR3 region is CASSTSGGTDTQYF. DNA for the CDR3: TGTGCCAGCTCGACTAGCGGCGGCACAGATACGCAGTATTTT.

This rearrangement joins TRBV2 to TRBJ2-3; no reliable D call. Germline CDR1 and CDR2: SNHLY and FYNNEI. The germline V and J ends were trimmed by 3 bases and 6 bases, with 4 bases remaining between them. This CDR3 has 11 residues. In nucleotides, the CDR3 is TGTGCCAGCAGTGATTCGGATACGCAGTATTTT. It translates to CASSDSDTQYF.

This chain uses TRBV2 with TRBJ2-7; the D gene is possibly TRBD1 (6 bases). V lost 6 bases and J 1 base, leaving 13 bases between the germline ends. CDR3 length: 14 residues. In germline, CDR1 is SNHLY, CDR2 FYNNEI. CDR3 coding DNA: TGTGCCAGCAGGGGAACCAGGGGTTCCTACGAGCAGTACTTC. Protein: CASRGTRGSYEQYF.

This clone appeared a single time. The gene calls are TRBV6-4 and TRBJ1-2; the match to TRBD1 covers 7 bases. V shed 0 bases and J 5 bases; nucleotides not matched to a gene: 9. Germline V CDR1 and CDR2: MRHNA, SNTAGT. The CDR3 runs 16 residues. The CDR3: CASSDSRDRNIYGYTF. As DNA, the CDR3 is TGTGCCAGCAGTGACTCGAGGGACAGAAATATTTATGGCTACACCTTC.

This chain connects TRBV9 to TRBJ2-3, with D maybe TRBD1 (6 bases). This CDR3 has 17 residues. Germline loops: CDR1 SGDLS, CDR2 YYNGEE. Trimming pared 2 bases from V and 1 base from J, leaving 17 bases between. The CDR3 sequence is CASSVSPGAGGTDTQYF. In nucleotides, the CDR3 is TGTGCCAGCAGCGTCTCCCCAGGGGCCGGGGGCACAGATACGCAGTATTTT.